This T cell receptor (beta chain) was obtained from a study of T cells in localized non-small cell lung cancer. This table comes from immunoSEQ multiplex PCR, and its TCRdb copy is limited to in-frame clones, with some not included. Found here are 45,000 to 60,000 clones, roughly nine tenths of them singletons; the top ten hold approximately 2.4%. The CDR3 runs 15 residues. The germline gives CDR1 MNHEY, CDR2 SVGAGI. V gave up 4 bases and J gave up 6 bases; unmatched junction bases: 8. Sequenced material: PBMCs, taken before any cancer treatment. This chain links TRBV6-5 with TRBJ1-4, with 7 positions matching TRBD1. This clonotype was sampled from a man aged 40 to 70 with stage II lung adenocarcinoma. In DNA form, the CDR3 reads TGTGCCAGCAGTTCAGGAGGGCAGGGGGATGAAAAACTGTTTTTT. Its protein product is CASSSGGQGDEKLFF.